Below, 9 T cell receptor beta chains from the same sample are listed, as sequenced in a study of MAIT cells during Salmonella Paratyphi A infection. Findings and limits, study-wide: Infection appeared not to change oligoclonal MAIT cell TRBV usage, which favoured TRBV20 and TRBV6.

MiXCR was run by TCRdb on the 5' RACE reads, yielding one entry per CDR3 protein. Found here are over a thousand distinct CDR3 sequences, approximately 53% of them singletons; the top ten hold around 31%. Time point defined: mid-infection, around enteric fever diagnosis. Valpha7.2+ CD161+ T cells were sorted by flow cytometry as MAIT cells. Antigens of these TCRs are unknown. The sample was MAIT cells from blood, taken at the middle sampling point of the challenge study. The receptor set was obtained from a person aged 18 to 70 who was deliberately infected with Salmonella Paratyphi A in a paratyphoid fever challenge study.

This chain joins TRBV6-1 and TRBJ2-5; 8 nucleotides match TRBD2. The CDR3 loop spans 16 amino acids. V lost 4 bases to trimming and J lost 1 base; unmatched junction nucleotides: 8. Germline V gene lookup returns CDR1 MNHNS and CDR2 SASEGT. The CDR3 here is CASSARAGLAQETQYF. The CDR3 DNA follows: TGTGCCAGCAGTGCTAGAGCCGGACTAGCCCAAGAGACCCAGTACTTC.

This clonotype is large by share. The J gene is TRBJ2-3, the V gene TRBV6-5, with D hard to call. The CDR3 covers 13 residues. From germline, CDR1 is MNHEY and CDR2 SVGAGI. The ends were cut back, 6 bases at V and 5 bases at J, with 12 bases in the middle. Written as DNA, the CDR3 is TGTGCCAGCAGCCGGGTGGTGGAAGATACGCAGTATTTT. It codes for CASSRVVEDTQYF.

This rearrangement joins TRBV27 to TRBJ2-7; possible D gene TRBD2, 6 bases. Germline V gives CDR1 MNHEY, CDR2 SMNVEV (reference sequence). This CDR3 comprises 13 residues. Trimming took off 4 bases at V and 7 bases at J, with 14 bases between the two ends. CDR3 bases: TGTGCCAGCAGTTCGGGGGACGTTGGGGAGCAGTACTTC. This sequence encodes CASSSGDVGEQYF.

This chain uses TRBV6-1 with TRBJ2-7; TRBD1 matches 8 bases. V lost 6 bases to trimming and J lost 6 bases; unmatched junction nucleotides: 10. This CDR3 has 14 residues. Germline V gene sequence: CDR1 MNHNS, CDR2 SASEGT. Written as DNA, the CDR3 is TGTGCCAGCAGCCCCGGGACAGGTGTCTCCGAGCAGTACTTC. Amino acids: CASSPGTGVSEQYF.

V usage is TRBV20-1 and J usage is TRBJ2-1; no clear D gene. V was pared by 7 bases and J by 12 bases, with 25 bases between. The germline V gene has CDR1 DFQATT and CDR2 SNEGSKA (reference sequence). The CDR3 length is 14 residues. The CDR3 region is CSGINAEYSWGQFF. The CDR3 coding sequence is TGCAGTGGTATCAACGCAGAGTACTCTTGGGGGCAGTTCTTC.

The table lists this clonotype with a few counts. Likely a read error: the CDR3 ends without its conserved phenylalanine or tryptophan. Because the CDR3's place on the DNA is in doubt, the DNA is left out and the CDR3 is given as listed by TCRdb. The rearrangement uses TRBV20-1 and TRBJ2-1; TRBD2 is taken as the D call from the table, unchecked against the DNA. The CDR3 contains 12 residues when both ends are counted. The germline V gene encodes CDR1 DFQATT and CDR2 SNEGSKA (reference sequence). This CDR3 is CSARERENEKGG.

This clonotype was found a few times. The chain combines TRBV6-4 with TRBJ2-3; TRBD1 matches at 9 bases. The CDR3 is made up of 15 amino acids. The J segment lost 2 bases and the V segment lost 6 bases, leaving 6 bases of the junction unmatched. CDR1 is MRHNA and CDR2 is SNTAGT in the germline V gene. The CDR3 sequence: CASSAGTGHTDTQYF. The CDR3 DNA reads as TGTGCCAGCAGCGCCGGGACAGGGCACACAGATACGCAGTATTTT.

The chain links TRBV20-1 to TRBJ2-1; D remains unclear. V lost 0 bases, J lost 4 bases, and 4 bases lay in between. The CDR3 extends over 12 amino acids. Germline V CDR1 and CDR2: DFQATT, SNEGSKA (reference sequence). The CDR3, as DNA: TGCAGTGCTAGAGAGCCATACAATGAGCAGTTCTTC. It translates to CSAREPYNEQFF.

Turning to this clonotype: As the CDR3 is not closed by the conserved phenylalanine or tryptophan, this likely results from a read error. The DNA is omitted, as the CDR3 cannot be located on it reliably, and the CDR3 follows TCRdb's listing. V usage is TRBV6-1 and J usage is TRBJ2-2; the DNA was not compared with TRBD1, the D call given in the table. The CDR3 is 14 residues long, ends included. Germline V gene sequence: CDR1 MNHNS, CDR2 SASEGT. The CDR3 reads CASVRMEEGGERGG.